A single sample is the source of the 26 T cell receptor beta chains below, sequenced in a study of T cells in Graves' hyperthyroidism and ophthalmopathy. The TCR beta CDR3 regions underwent amplification using RNA transcripts as the source. With the HTBI primer set, the TCR CDR3 went through a first round of RT-PCR. TCRdb reprocessed the multiplex PCR reads with MiXCR, giving one entry per CDR3 protein. Among about 640,000 distinct CDR3 sequences listed, less than 25% were seen once. The specimen sequenced was blood. The receptors come from a man between 25 and 39 years old with Graves' ophthalmopathy.

This clonotype was found a few times. V usage is TRBV29-1 and J usage is TRBJ1-2, with 7 bases aligning to TRBD1. Germline lookup yields CDR1 SQVTM and CDR2 ANQGSEA. This CDR3 spans 13 amino acids. Trimming removed 6 bases from V and 2 bases from J; junction bases left unmatched: 6. The CDR3 here is CSVFPGQNYGYTF. DNA for the CDR3: TGCAGCGTGTTTCCGGGACAGAACTATGGCTACACCTTC.

This clonotype was detected many times. The chain combines TRBV28 with TRBJ2-1; 11 positions match TRBD2. V lost 6 bases to trimming and J lost 7 bases; unmatched junction nucleotides: 8. CDR3 length: 15 amino acids. In germline, CDR1 is MDHEN, CDR2 SYDVKM. CDR3 sequence (DNA): TGTGCCAGCAGACCCGGAACTAGCGGGGGAAATGAGCAGTTCTTC. Encoded protein: CASRPGTSGGNEQFF.

There are a few counts of this clonotype. V and J are TRBV7-2 and TRBJ2-7, with 11 bases identical to TRBD2. The germline gives CDR1 SGHTA, CDR2 FQGNSA. Germline trimming cut 5 bases from V and 2 bases from J; bases unmatched to any gene: 11. The CDR3 has 17 amino acids. For the CDR3, the DNA is TGTGCCAGCAGCCAAACGCCCGGGACTAGCGGTACCTACGAGCAGTACTTC. Amino acids: CASSQTPGTSGTYEQYF.

This clonotype has at least ten counts. The genes are TRBV27 and TRBJ1-2; 7 bases line up with TRBD1. Germline V gene lookup returns CDR1 MNHEY and CDR2 SMNVEV (reference sequence). This CDR3 comprises 15 residues. V gave up 5 bases and J gave up 2 bases; unmatched junction bases: 8. The CDR3 reads CASSPLTGPNYGYTF. CDR3 bases: TGTGCCAGCAGTCCGTTGACAGGGCCGAACTATGGCTACACCTTC.

The chain carries TRBV6-2 or TRBV6-3 and TRBJ2-3; D perhaps matches TRBD1 (5 bases). The V gene's germline CDR1 is MNHEY and CDR2 SVGEGT. CDR3 size: 14 residues. V was cut by 0 bases and J by 11 bases, with 15 bases left in between. CDR3: CASSYSRPQGKQYF. The CDR3 DNA follows: TGTGCCAGCAGTTACTCGCGGCCGCAGGGAAAGCAGTATTTT.

V usage is TRBV19 and J usage is TRBJ1-1; no clear D gene. In germline, CDR1 is LNHDA, CDR2 SQIVND (reference sequence). This CDR3 region has 15 residues. Trimming cost V 5 bases and J 1 base, with 14 bases left between them. The CDR3 is CASSSDPTGNTEAFF. DNA of the CDR3: TGTGCCAGTAGTTCGGACCCTACGGGGAACACTGAAGCTTTCTTT.

CDR3 sequence: CASSRGAGGGEQFF. Here the CDR3 DNA reads TGTGCCAGTAGTCGCGGGGCGGGAGGCGGGGAGCAGTTCTTC. J is TRBJ2-1 and V is TRBV19; 8 bases line up with TRBD2. The germline CDR1 and CDR2 sequences are LNHDA and SQIVND (reference sequence). Germline trimming cut 5 bases from V and 10 bases from J; bases unmatched to any gene: 10. The CDR3 length is 14 residues.

J is TRBJ2-1 and V is TRBV4-3; D might be TRBD1 (6 bases). V lost 4 bases and J 8 bases, leaving 18 bases between the germline ends. This CDR3 comprises 15 residues. Germline CDR1 LGHNA, CDR2 YSLEER. The CDR3 sequence: CASSPQGRGEDEQFF. CDR3 coding DNA: TGCGCCAGCAGCCCTCAGGGCAGGGGCGAAGATGAGCAGTTCTTC.

V gene TRBV3-1 combines with J gene TRBJ2-5; D unresolved. From germline, CDR1 is LGHDT and CDR2 YNNKEL (reference sequence). The CDR3 has 12 amino acids. V was clipped by 0 bases and J by 5 bases, with 4 bases between them. The DNA of the CDR3 is TGTGCCAGCAGCCAAGATGTTGAGACCCAGTACTTC. It translates to CASSQDVETQYF.

The rearrangement joins TRBV27 to TRBJ1-6, with a possible D match to TRBD1 (5 bases). This CDR3 contains 15 residues. Deletions cut 0 bases from V and 7 bases from J, with 10 bases between. Looked up from germline, CDR1 is MNHEY and CDR2 is SMNVEV (reference sequence). The CDR3 reads CASSLSKGKNSPLHF. CDR3 DNA: TGTGCCAGCAGTTTATCGAAGGGGAAGAATTCACCCCTCCACTTT.

A few counts support this clonotype. This rearrangement joins TRBV12-5 to TRBJ2-1; TRBD2 matches 10 bases. Trimming cost V 7 bases and J 5 bases; bases outside gene matches: 8. The germline V gene encodes CDR1 LGHNT and CDR2 FRNRAP. This CDR3 comprises 15 residues. The DNA for the CDR3 is TGTGCTAGTGCCAATATAGCGGGAGGTAACAATGAGCAGTTCTTC. Translated: CASANIAGGNNEQFF.

This clonotype occurred many times. The gene calls are TRBV20-1 and TRBJ1-5; 7 nucleotides match TRBD1. Germline V gene sequence: CDR1 DFQATT, CDR2 SNEGSKA (reference sequence). The V gene end was trimmed by 6 bases and the J gene end by 2 bases; junction bases not matched to a gene: 4. The CDR3 consists of 13 residues. The CDR3 here is CSARTGGNQPQHF. As DNA, the CDR3 is TGCAGTGCAAGGACAGGAGGCAATCAGCCCCAGCATTTT.

This clonotype was recorded a few times. The chain links TRBV14 to TRBJ2-1; perhaps TRBD2 as D (6 bases). V lost 3 bases to trimming and J lost 8 bases, with 8 bases between them. The length of the CDR3 is 12 residues. In germline, CDR1 is SGHDN, CDR2 FVKESK. CDR3 bases: TGTGCCAGCAGCCACGGGAGCCATGAGCAGTTCTTC. Residues: CASSHGSHEQFF. Together with reference TRBV14 and TRBJ2-1, the CDR3 gives the full variable domain: EAGVTQFPSHSVIEKGQTVTLRCDPISGHDNLYWYRRVMGKEIKFLLHFVKESKQDESGMPNNRFLAERTGGTYSTLKVQPAELEDSGVYFCASSHGSHEQFFGPGTRLTVL.

This clonotype was picked up many times. V is TRBV11-2 and J is TRBJ2-7; D is unresolved. This CDR3 is built from 13 residues. The germline V gene has CDR1 SGHAT and CDR2 FQNNGV. The V and J ends lost 5 bases and 4 bases respectively, with 12 bases between them. The CDR3 coding sequence is TGTGCCAGCAGCGCAAGACGGGCTTACGAGCAGTACTTC. The encoded protein is CASSARRAYEQYF.

V is TRBV10-1 and J is TRBJ2-1; either TRBD1 or TRBD2 may fit D (5 bases each). The CDR3 extends over 16 amino acids. Germline CDR1 is WNHNN and CDR2 is SYGVQD (reference sequence). The V end lost 0 bases, the J end lost 5 bases, and 14 bases lay between the germline ends. CDR3 sequence (DNA): TGCGCCAGCAGTGAGTCAAGAGGGAGAGGGGACAATGAGCAGTTCTTC. It yields the protein CASSESRGRGDNEQFF.

At least ten counts were recorded for this clonotype. The chain recombines TRBV7-2 with TRBJ1-2, with D possibly TRBD1 on 5 matching bases. Germline CDR1 is SGHTA and CDR2 is FQGNSA. The CDR3 spans 14 residues. Trimming stripped 1 base from V and 8 bases from J, with 14 bases between. The CDR3 here is CASSLDRYGDGYTF. The CDR3 DNA is TGTGCCAGCAGCTTAGATAGGTATGGGGACGGCTACACCTTC.

The V and J genes are TRBV14 and TRBJ2-1; 7 bases match TRBD2. J gave up 6 bases and V 2 bases, and 7 bases lay outside the gene matches. In germline, CDR1 is SGHDN, CDR2 FVKESK. The CDR3 has 15 residues. The chain's CDR3 is CASSQLAARLNEQFF. The DNA of the CDR3 is TGTGCCAGCAGCCAACTAGCGGCCCGACTCAATGAGCAGTTCTTC.

This clonotype was found a few times. The CDR3 DNA is TGTGCCAGCAGTTTGGACCCCTCTAACTATGGCTACACCTTC. It specifies CASSLDPSNYGYTF. The chain has TRBV28 and TRBJ1-2; D remains ambiguous. Trimming stripped 3 bases from V and 0 bases from J, with 8 bases between. From germline, CDR1 is MDHEN and CDR2 SYDVKM. The CDR3 extends over 14 amino acids.

A few counts support this clonotype. V gene TRBV28 combines with J gene TRBJ1-4, with 7 positions matching TRBD1. There are 14 residues in the CDR3. Germline CDR1 and CDR2: MDHEN and SYDVKM. Trimming cost V 4 bases and J 8 bases; bases outside gene matches: 7. The DNA of the CDR3 is TGTGCCAGCAGTTCCGGACAGGCTCTCGAAAAACTGTTTTTT. Protein sequence: CASSSGQALEKLFF.

This clonotype was counted a single time. CDR3 sequence reads: CASSFSLRERNEQFF. CDR3 DNA: TGTGCCAGCAGCTTTAGCCTCCGTGAGCGGAATGAGCAGTTCTTC. The chain couples TRBV11-2 to TRBJ2-1; D may be TRBD2 (5 bases). Trimming shortened V by 3 bases and J by 7 bases, and 16 bases separated the two germline ends. Germline CDR1 and CDR2: SGHAT and FQNNGV. CDR3 length equals 15 residues.

This clonotype was found a few times. This chain joins TRBV5-6 and TRBJ2-7, with TRBD1 identical over 8 bases. Unmatched junction bases numbered 16, after V lost 4 bases and J lost 7 bases. Per the germline V gene, CDR1 is SGHDT and CDR2 is YYEEEE. This CDR3 is built from 16 residues. DNA of the CDR3: TGTGCCAGCAGCCTCCGGACAGGGCGCGTTAAAGTGGAGCAGTACTTC. This translates into CASSLRTGRVKVEQYF.

This clonotype was seen repeatedly, ten times or more. This sequence joins TRBV12-3 or TRBV12-4 and TRBJ2-1; D may be TRBD2 (5 bases). The CDR3 sequence is 14 residues long. V was trimmed by 6 bases and J by 10 bases, leaving 19 bases between them. CDR3: CASSKSGTRVEQFF. As DNA, the CDR3 is TGTGCCAGCAGCAAATCGGGCACGCGGGTGGAGCAGTTCTTC.

The CDR3, as DNA: TGTGCCAGCAGCGTAGGGACAGGATCAGATACGCAGTATTTT. It translates to CASSVGTGSDTQYF. The chain uses TRBV9 and TRBJ2-3; 7 bases match TRBD1. CDR1 is SGDLS and CDR2 is YYNGEE in the germline V gene. The CDR3 runs 14 residues. V was clipped by 0 bases and J by 4 bases; unmatched bases: 2.

The CDR3 sequence: CASSTGTGKETQYF. The CDR3 coding sequence is TGTGCCAGCAGCACCGGGACAGGGAAAGAGACCCAGTACTTC. J is TRBJ2-5 and V is TRBV9; 9 nucleotides align to TRBD1. Trimming removed 4 bases from V and 3 bases from J; junction bases left unmatched: 4. Per the germline V gene, CDR1 is SGDLS and CDR2 is YYNGEE. The CDR3 runs 14 residues.

In DNA form, the CDR3 reads TGCGCCAGCAGCACCCGGGACAGGGGGCCGGGCAATCAGCCCCAGCATTTT. Translation: CASSTRDRGPGNQPQHF. The chain employs TRBV4-1 and TRBJ1-5; 12 nucleotides line up with TRBD1. Germline CDR1 reads MGHRA; CDR2 reads YSYEKL. The CDR3 has 17 amino acids. Trimming at V came to 5 bases and at J to 2 bases, leaving 7 bases not matched to a gene.

The chain links TRBV11-3 to TRBJ2-3, with TRBD2 matching 11 bases. The CDR3 length is 17 residues. Germline V gene sequence: CDR1 SGHNT, CDR2 YENEEA. The V segment lost 5 bases and the J segment 4 bases; nucleotides outside the gene matches: 11. CDR3 sequence (DNA): TGTGCCAGCAGCAGGGGACTAGCGGTCAACCAGGCAGATACGCAGTATTTT. Translation gives CASSRGLAVNQADTQYF.